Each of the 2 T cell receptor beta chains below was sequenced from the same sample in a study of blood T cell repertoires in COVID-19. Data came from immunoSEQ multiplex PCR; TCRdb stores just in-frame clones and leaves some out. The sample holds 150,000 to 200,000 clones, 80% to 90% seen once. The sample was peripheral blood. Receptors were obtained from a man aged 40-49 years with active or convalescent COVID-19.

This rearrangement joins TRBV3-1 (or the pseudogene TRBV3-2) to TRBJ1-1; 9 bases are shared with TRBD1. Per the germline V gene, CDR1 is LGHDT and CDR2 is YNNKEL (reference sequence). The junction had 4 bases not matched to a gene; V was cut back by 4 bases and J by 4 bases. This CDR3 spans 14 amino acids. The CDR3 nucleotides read TGTGCCAGCAGCCGTACAGGGGGCATCACTGAAGCTTTCTTT. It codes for CASSRTGGITEAFF.

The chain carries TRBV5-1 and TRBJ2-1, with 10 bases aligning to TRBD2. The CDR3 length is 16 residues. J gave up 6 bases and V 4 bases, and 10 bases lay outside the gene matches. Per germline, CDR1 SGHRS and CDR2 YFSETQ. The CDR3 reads CASSPWSSGGLNEQFF. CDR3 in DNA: TGCGCCAGCAGCCCCTGGTCTAGCGGGGGACTCAATGAGCAGTTCTTC.